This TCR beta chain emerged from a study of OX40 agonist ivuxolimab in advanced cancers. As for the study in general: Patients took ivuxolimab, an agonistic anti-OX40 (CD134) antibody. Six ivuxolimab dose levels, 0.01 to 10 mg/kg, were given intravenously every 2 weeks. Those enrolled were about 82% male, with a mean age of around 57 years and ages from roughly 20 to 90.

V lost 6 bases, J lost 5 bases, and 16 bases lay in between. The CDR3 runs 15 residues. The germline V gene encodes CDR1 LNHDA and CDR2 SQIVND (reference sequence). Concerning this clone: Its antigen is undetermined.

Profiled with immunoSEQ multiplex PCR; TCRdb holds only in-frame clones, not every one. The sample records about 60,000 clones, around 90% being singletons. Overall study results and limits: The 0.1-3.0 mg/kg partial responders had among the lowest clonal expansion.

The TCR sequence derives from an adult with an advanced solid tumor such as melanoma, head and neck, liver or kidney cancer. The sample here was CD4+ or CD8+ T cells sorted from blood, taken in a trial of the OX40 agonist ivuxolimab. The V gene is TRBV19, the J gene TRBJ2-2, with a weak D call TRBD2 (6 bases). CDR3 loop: CASRTPLAPTGELFF. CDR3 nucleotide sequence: TGTGCCAGTAGAACCCCTCTAGCGCCGACCGGGGAGCTGTTTTTT.